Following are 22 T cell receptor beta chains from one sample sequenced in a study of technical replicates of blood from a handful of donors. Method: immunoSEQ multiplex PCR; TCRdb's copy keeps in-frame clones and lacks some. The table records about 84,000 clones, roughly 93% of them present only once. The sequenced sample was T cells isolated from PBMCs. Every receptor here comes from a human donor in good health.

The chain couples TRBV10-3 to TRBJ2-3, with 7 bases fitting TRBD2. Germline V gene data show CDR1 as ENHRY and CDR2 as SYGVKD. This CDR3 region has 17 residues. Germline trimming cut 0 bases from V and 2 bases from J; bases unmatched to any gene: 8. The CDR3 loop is CAISESRLGRDTDTQYF. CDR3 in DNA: TGTGCCATCAGTGAGTCGAGGTTAGGGAGGGACACAGATACGCAGTATTTT.

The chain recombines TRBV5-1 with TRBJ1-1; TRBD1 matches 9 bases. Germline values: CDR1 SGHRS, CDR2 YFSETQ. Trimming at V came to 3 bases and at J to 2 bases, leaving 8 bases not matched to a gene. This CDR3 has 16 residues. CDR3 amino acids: CASSSISTGGNTEAFF. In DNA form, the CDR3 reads TGCGCCAGCAGCTCGATATCGACAGGGGGAAACACTGAAGCTTTCTTT.

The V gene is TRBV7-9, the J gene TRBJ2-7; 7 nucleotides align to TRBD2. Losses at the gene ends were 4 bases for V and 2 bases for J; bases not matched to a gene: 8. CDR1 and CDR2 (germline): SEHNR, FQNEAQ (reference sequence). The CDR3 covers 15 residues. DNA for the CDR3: TGTGCCAGCAGCTCAAGCACTAGCGCCGCCTACGAGCAGTACTTC. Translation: CASSSSTSAAYEQYF.

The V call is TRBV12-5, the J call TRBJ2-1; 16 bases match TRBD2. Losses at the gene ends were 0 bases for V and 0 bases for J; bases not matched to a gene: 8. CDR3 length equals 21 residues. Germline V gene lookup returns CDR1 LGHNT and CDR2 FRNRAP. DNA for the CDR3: TGTGCTAGTGGTTTGGTACTGGGACTAGCGGGAGGGTACAGCTCCTACAATGAGCAGTTCTTC. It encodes CASGLVLGLAGGYSSYNEQFF. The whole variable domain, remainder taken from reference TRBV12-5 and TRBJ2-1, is DARVTQTPRHKVTEMGQEVTMRCQPILGHNTVFWYRQTMMQGLELLAYFRNRAPLDDSGMPKDRFSAEMPDATLATLKIQPSEPRDSAVYFCASGLVLGLAGGYSSYNEQFFGPGTRLTVL.

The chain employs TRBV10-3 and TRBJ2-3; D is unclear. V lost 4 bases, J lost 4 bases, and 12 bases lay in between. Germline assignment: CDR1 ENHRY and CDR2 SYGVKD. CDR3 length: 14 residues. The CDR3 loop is CAISAPEIADTQYF. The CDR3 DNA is TGTGCCATCAGTGCTCCGGAGATCGCAGATACGCAGTATTTT.

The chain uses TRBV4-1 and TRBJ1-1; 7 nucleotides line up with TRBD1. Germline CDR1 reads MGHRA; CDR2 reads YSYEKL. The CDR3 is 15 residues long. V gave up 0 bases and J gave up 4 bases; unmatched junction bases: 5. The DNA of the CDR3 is TGCGCCAGCAGCCAAGATATGGCAGGGGGCACTGAAGCTTTCTTT. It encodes CASSQDMAGGTEAFF.

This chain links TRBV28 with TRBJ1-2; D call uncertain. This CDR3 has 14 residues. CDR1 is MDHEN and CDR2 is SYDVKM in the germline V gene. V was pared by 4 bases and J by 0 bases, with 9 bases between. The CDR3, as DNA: TGTGCCAGCAGTTCAGGCCCCGCTAACTATGGCTACACCTTC. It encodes CASSSGPANYGYTF.

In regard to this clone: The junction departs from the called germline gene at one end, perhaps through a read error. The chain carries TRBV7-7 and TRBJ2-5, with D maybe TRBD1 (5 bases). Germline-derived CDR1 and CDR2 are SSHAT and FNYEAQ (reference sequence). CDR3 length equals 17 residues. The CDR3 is CASSSFTGITISETQYF. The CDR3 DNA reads TGTGCTAGCAGCTCCTTTACAGGAATTACTATCTCGGAGACCCAGTACTTC. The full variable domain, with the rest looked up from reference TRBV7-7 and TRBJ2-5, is GAGVSQSPRYKVTKRGQDVTLRCDPISSHATLYWYQQALGQGPEFLTYFNYEAQPDKSGLPSDRFSAERPEGSISTLTIQRTEQRDSAMYRCASSSFTGITISETQYFGPGTRLLVL.

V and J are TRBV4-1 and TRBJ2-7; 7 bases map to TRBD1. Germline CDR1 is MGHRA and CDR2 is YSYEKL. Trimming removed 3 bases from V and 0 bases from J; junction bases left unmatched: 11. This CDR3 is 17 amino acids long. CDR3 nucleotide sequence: TGCGCCAGCAGCCAGATGTCCAGGGGGTTGAGCTCCTACGAGCAGTACTTC. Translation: CASSQMSRGLSSYEQYF.

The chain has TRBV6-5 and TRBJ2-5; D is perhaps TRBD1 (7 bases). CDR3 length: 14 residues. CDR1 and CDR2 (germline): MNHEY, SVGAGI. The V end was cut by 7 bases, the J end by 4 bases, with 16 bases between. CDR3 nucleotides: TGTGCCAGCAAGCAGACAGGGCGGGGAGAGACCCAGTACTTC. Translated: CASKQTGRGETQYF.

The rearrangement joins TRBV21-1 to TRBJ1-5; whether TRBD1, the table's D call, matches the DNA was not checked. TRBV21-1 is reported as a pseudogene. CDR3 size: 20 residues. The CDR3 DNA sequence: TGTGCCAGCAGCCGCGTTTGGTCGCGAGACAGCCATGGGGGCAATCAGCCCCAGCATTTT. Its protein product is CASSRVWSRDSHGGNQPQHF.

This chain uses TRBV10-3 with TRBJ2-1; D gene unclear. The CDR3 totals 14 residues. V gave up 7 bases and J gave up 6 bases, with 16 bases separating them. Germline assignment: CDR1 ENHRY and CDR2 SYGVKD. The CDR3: CAITGSLVVNEQFF. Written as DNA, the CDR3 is TGTGCCATCACTGGTAGCCTGGTTGTCAATGAGCAGTTCTTC.

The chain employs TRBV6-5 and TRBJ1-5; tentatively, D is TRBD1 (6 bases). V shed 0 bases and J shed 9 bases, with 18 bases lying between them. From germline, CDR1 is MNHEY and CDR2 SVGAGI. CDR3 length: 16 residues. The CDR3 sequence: CASSYSSPQGERPQHF. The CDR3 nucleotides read TGTGCCAGCAGTTACTCGTCCCCACAGGGAGAGCGGCCCCAGCATTTT.

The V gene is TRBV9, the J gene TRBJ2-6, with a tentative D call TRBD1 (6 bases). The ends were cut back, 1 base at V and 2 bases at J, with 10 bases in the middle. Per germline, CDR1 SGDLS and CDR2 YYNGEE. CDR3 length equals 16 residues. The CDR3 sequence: CASSVFGGPGANVLTF. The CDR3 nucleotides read TGTGCCAGCAGCGTATTTGGGGGCCCTGGGGCCAACGTCCTGACTTTC. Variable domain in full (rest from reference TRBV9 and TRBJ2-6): DSGVTQTPKHLITATGQRVTLRCSPRSGDLSVYWYQQSLDQGLQFLIQYYNGEERAKGNILERFSAQQFPDLHSELNLSSLELGDSALYFCASSVFGGPGANVLTFGAGSRLTVL.

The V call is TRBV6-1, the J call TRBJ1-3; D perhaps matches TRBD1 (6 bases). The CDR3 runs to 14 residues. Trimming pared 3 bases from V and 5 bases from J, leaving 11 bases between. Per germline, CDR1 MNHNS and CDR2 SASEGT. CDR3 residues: CASSDRTARNTIYF. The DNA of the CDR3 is TGTGCCAGCAGTGACAGGACAGCCCGAAACACCATATATTTT.

CDR3 protein: CASSPDRERQPQHF. CDR3 DNA sequence: TGCGCCAGCAGCCCTGACAGGGAGCGTCAGCCCCAGCATTTT. V and J are TRBV4-1 and TRBJ1-5, with TRBD1 matching 7 bases. V was clipped by 4 bases and J by 6 bases; unmatched bases: 6. Germline V gives CDR1 MGHRA, CDR2 YSYEKL. The CDR3 spans 14 residues.

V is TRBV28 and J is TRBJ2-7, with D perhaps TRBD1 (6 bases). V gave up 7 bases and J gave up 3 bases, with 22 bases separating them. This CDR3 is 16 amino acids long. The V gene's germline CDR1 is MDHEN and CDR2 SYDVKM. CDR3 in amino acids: CASTSTGRPGNYEQYF. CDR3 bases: TGTGCCAGCACTTCTACAGGGCGGCCGGGAAACTACGAGCAGTACTTC.

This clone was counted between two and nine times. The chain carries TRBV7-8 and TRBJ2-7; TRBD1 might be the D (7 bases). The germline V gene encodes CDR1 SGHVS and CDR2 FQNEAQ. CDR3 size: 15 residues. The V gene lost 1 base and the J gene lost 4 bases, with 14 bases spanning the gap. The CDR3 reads CASSLETGDWYEQYF. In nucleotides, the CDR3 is TGTGCCAGCAGCTTAGAAACAGGGGACTGGTACGAGCAGTACTTC.

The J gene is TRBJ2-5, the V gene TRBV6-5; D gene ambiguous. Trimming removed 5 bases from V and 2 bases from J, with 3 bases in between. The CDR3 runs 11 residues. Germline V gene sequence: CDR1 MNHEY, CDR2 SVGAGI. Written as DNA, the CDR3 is TGTGCCAGCAGTCAGCAAGAGACCCAGTACTTC. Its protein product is CASSQQETQYF.

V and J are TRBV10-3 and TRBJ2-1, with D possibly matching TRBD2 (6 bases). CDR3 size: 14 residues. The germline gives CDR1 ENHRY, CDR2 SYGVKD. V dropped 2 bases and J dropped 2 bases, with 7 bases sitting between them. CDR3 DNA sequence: TGTGCCATCAGTGAGGTAGCGGCCTACAATGAGCAGTTCTTC. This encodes CAISEVAAYNEQFF.

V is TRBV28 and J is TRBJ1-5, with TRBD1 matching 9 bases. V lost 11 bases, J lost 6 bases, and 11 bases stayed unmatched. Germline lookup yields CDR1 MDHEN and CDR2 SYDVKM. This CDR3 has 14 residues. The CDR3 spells CAEAGQGITQPQHF. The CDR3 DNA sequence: TGTGCCGAAGCGGGACAGGGTATCACTCAGCCCCAGCATTTT.

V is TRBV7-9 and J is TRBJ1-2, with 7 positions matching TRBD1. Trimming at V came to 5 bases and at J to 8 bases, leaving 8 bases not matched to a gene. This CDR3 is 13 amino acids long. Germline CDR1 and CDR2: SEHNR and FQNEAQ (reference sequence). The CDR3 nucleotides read TGTGCCAGCAGCCCAGGGACAGCCGAGGGCTACACCTTC. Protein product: CASSPGTAEGYTF.